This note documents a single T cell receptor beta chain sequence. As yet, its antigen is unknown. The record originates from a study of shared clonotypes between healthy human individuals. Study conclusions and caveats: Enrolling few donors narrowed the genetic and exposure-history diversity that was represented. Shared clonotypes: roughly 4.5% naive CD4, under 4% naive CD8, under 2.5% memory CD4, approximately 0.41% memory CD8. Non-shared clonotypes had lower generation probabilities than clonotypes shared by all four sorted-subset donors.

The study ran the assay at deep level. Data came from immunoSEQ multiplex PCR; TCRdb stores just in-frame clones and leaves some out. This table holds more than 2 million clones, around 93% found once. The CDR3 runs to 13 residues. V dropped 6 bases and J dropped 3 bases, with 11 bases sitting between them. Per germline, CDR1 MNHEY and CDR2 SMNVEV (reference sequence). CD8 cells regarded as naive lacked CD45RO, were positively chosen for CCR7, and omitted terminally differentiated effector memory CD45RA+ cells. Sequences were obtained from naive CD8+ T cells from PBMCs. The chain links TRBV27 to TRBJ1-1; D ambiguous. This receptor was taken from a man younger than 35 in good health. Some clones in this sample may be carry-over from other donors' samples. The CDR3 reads CASRAPGDTEAFF. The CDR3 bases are TGTGCCAGCAGGGCCCCTGGGGACACTGAAGCTTTCTTT.